What follows are 12 T cell receptor beta chains derived from one specimen sequenced in a study of control samples from healthy donors and cancer patients. Measured with immunoSEQ multiplex PCR; TCRdb has only the in-frame clones, and not every one. The sample records 80,000 or so clones, around 92% being singletons. Specimen: blood. Source of these receptors: a woman aged 60 to 75 in good health.

The rearrangement joins TRBV7-6 to TRBJ2-1; 13 bases are a match to TRBD2. V was clipped by 3 bases and J by 7 bases; unmatched bases: 9. There are 17 residues in the CDR3. In germline, CDR1 is SGHVS, CDR2 FNYEAQ. DNA of the CDR3: TGTGCCAGCAGCTTTGTAGGGACTAGCGGGACAAGGAATGAGCAGTTCTTC. It translates to CASSFVGTSGTRNEQFF.

This clone came up once. J is TRBJ1-2 and V is TRBV10-3; weak D call: TRBD1 (6 bases). This CDR3 has 12 residues. Trimming cost V 9 bases and J 12 bases, with 20 bases left between them. Looked up from germline, CDR1 is ENHRY and CDR2 is SYGVKD. CDR3 protein: CAISRGGATHTF. CDR3 DNA sequence: TGTGCCATTTCAAGGGGGGGGGCGACTCACACCTTC.

V usage is TRBV28 and J usage is TRBJ2-1; TRBD1 aligns across 9 bases. The germline V gene has CDR1 MDHEN and CDR2 SYDVKM. V dropped 2 bases and J dropped 3; count of bases not matched to a gene: 5. The CDR3 extends over 16 amino acids. CDR3 sequence (DNA): TGTGCCAGCAGTTTACCCCCGGGACAGGGCTACAATGAGCAGTTCTTC. Translated, it gives CASSLPPGQGYNEQFF.

This clone was found once. The gene calls are TRBV7-2 and TRBJ1-2, with a tentative D call TRBD1 (5 bases). The germline V gene encodes CDR1 SGHTA and CDR2 FQGNSA. The CDR3 is 16 residues long. Trimming pared 0 bases from V and 2 bases from J, leaving 13 bases between. CDR3 sequence reads: CASSLAYTGGNYGYTF. CDR3 in DNA: TGTGCCAGCAGCTTAGCGTACACGGGGGGGAACTATGGCTACACCTTC.

The chain is built from TRBV2 and TRBJ1-5; possible D gene TRBD1, 5 bases. Germline values: CDR1 SNHLY, CDR2 FYNNEI. This CDR3 contains 16 residues. The V end lost 2 bases, the J end lost 2 bases, and 13 bases lay between the germline ends. CDR3 bases: TGTGCCAGCAGTGAAAGGGGCCAGGGAGGCAATCAGCCCCAGCATTTT. It translates to CASSERGQGGNQPQHF.

The chain employs TRBV27 and TRBJ2-5; D is uncertain. Germline values: CDR1 MNHEY, CDR2 SMNVEV (reference sequence). V shed 5 bases and J shed 1 base, with 11 bases lying between them. The CDR3 extends over 14 amino acids. Here the CDR3 reads CASSPFTAQETQYF. The CDR3 DNA reads TGTGCCAGCAGTCCCTTCACAGCCCAAGAGACCCAGTACTTC.

The chain recombines TRBV12-3 or TRBV12-4 with TRBJ2-2; no firm D call. This CDR3 has 12 amino acids. Trimming cost V 6 bases and J 6 bases, with 8 bases left between them. The CDR3, as DNA: TGTGCCAGCAGGTGGTCGGCCGGGGAGCTGTTTTTT. This sequence encodes CASRWSAGELFF.

The chain joins TRBV29-1 to TRBJ2-5; a possible D gene is TRBD2 (7 bases). The V and J ends lost 1 base and 7 bases respectively, with 25 bases between them. The CDR3 is 17 amino acids. Germline loops: CDR1 SQVTM, CDR2 ANQGSEA. The CDR3, as DNA: TGCAGCGTTGAAGGCGGCTTTGGGGGAGGGGGGATGTGGACCCAGTACTTC. This gives the protein CSVEGGFGGGGMWTQYF.

V is TRBV7-2 and J is TRBJ2-7; no firm D call. The CDR3 is 11 residues long. Germline CDR1 is SGHTA and CDR2 is FQGNSA. Deletions cut 1 base from V and 9 bases from J, with 7 bases between. DNA for the CDR3: TGTGCCAGCAGCTTAGGAGATGTGCAGTACTTC. It codes for CASSLGDVQYF.

This chain joins TRBV5-1 and TRBJ2-2, with D possibly called TRBD1 or TRBD2 (5 bases each). V was clipped by 1 base and J by 6 bases, with 16 bases between them. CDR1 is SGHRS and CDR2 is YFSETQ in the germline V gene. The CDR3 sequence is 16 residues long. CDR3 bases: TGCGCCAGCAGCTTGAGTTCGGGACGGGGATCCGGGGAGCTGTTTTTT. This gives the protein CASSLSSGRGSGELFF.

The sample holds a few counts of this clone. The J gene is TRBJ2-2, the V gene TRBV7-9; 12 nucleotides line up with TRBD1. V lost 6 bases and J lost 6; bases outside the gene matches: 5. The CDR3 has 15 residues. Germline lookup yields CDR1 SEHNR and CDR2 FQNEAQ (reference sequence). CDR3 in DNA: TGTGCCAGCAGGACCCGGGACAGGGGGCCCGGGGAGCTGTTTTTT. It translates to CASRTRDRGPGELFF.

CDR3 DNA sequence: TGTGCCAGCAGCCAAGGTGGGGACAGAGACTACGAGCAGTACTTC. Its protein product is CASSQGGDRDYEQYF. The rearrangement uses TRBV11-3 and TRBJ2-7; 7 positions agree with TRBD1. Germline lookup yields CDR1 SGHNT and CDR2 YENEEA. CDR3 length: 15 residues. The ends lost 5 bases at V and 3 bases at J; junction bases unmatched: 10.